This paragraph covers one T cell receptor beta chain sequence. This sample is part of a study of T cells in Graves' hyperthyroidism and ophthalmopathy. The source material, RNA transcripts, was used to amplify TCR beta CDR3 regions. A first-round RT-PCR of the TCR CDR3 used the HTBI primer set. TCRdb used MiXCR to reprocess the multiplex PCR reads, holding one entry per CDR3 protein. The sample holds about 320,000 distinct CDR3 sequences, 16% seen once. The source material was blood. This TCR derives from a man aged 30 to 45 with Graves' hyperthyroidism.

The CDR3 DNA reads TGTGCCAGCAGCCAATTTGGGGGAGGGCCCCGCAATGAGCAGTTCTTC. Encoded protein: CASSQFGGGPRNEQFF. V gene TRBV3-1 combines with J gene TRBJ2-1, with 7 bases matching TRBD2. Trimming took 2 bases from V and 6 from J; bases not matched to a gene: 10. The CDR3 consists of 16 residues. Germline loops: CDR1 LGHDT, CDR2 YNNKEL (reference sequence).